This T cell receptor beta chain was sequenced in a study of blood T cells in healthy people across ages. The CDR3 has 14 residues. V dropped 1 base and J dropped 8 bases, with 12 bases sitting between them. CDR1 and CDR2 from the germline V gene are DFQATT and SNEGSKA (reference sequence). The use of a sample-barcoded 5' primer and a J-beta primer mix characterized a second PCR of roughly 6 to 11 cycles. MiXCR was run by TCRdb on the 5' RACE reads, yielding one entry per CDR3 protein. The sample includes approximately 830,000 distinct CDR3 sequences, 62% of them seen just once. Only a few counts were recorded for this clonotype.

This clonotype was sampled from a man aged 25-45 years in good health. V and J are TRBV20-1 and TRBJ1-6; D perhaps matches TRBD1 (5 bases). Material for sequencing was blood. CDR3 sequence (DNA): TGCAGTGCTAGAGTTGGGGGGTGGGATTCACCCCTCCACTTT. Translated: CSARVGGWDSPLHF.